Here is one TCR beta chain with its context. This clone's antigen is unknown. No clone much larger than this one lies a single base away; base qualities are absent. Using the deep immunoSEQ assay, multiplex PCR amplified TCR CDR3 regions from genomic DNA. Genomic DNA extracted from each cell subset was distributed evenly over all wells of several immunoSEQ 96-well plates, and each plate served as one replicate. For sorted subsets, roughly 200 ng genomic DNA, equal to tens of thousands of T cell genomes, was loaded into each replicate PCR. Purified libraries were measured with a Qubit 3.0 fluorometer, size-checked on a Bioanalyzer 2100, and measured again with the KAPA Library Quantification kit. Every immunoSEQ 96-well plate was sequenced on a dedicated single-read 150-cycle Illumina NextSeq 550 flow cell. Turning to the authors' computational methods: Because only junctional sequences without quality scores were contained in the immunoSEQ output, filtering matching that applied to full-length reads could not be performed. Sequences were annotated with PyIR, a Python wrapper for IgBLAST v1.9, using IMGT germline references to assign V/J genes and CDR3. Reads were removed for weak V/J assignments (E-value above 1e-6), missing CDR3, stop codons, out-of-frame junctions, or ambiguous translated residues. A V3J clonotype was defined by an identical inferred V gene, J gene, and CDR3 amino acid sequence. The percentage overlap between two repertoires was calculated by dividing the number of shared unique clonotypes by the size of the smaller repertoire. Repertoire richness was assessed with RTK rarefaction, the Chao1 estimator, and Recon v2.1 estimates of unobserved clonotypes. For all TCRbeta clonotypes obtained by the gDNA method from a handful of donors, generation probabilities were computed with OLGA. TCRdb holds this immuneACCESS table with in-frame rearrangements only. Some clones are missing; in checked studies, unresolved V genes explain under half, and the rest has no known cause. V, J and clone size are taken as reported in that table, and D and trimming were inferred from the DNA itself. Recorded for this sample are roughly 850,000 clones; about 96% of them occurred a single time. The top ten clonotypes cover less than 0.3% of the sample.

For the CD8 naive samples, CD45RO-negative cells were positively selected for CCR7, yielding a CD45RA+CCR7+ population from which TemRA cells were excluded. Healthy HIV-negative adults with no recently reported acute infections or vaccinations were included as donors. Every donor was a Caucasian adult residing in Nashville, Tennessee, USA. After blood collection by leukapheresis, PBMCs were isolated using Ficoll-Histopaque density gradient centrifugation and then cryopreserved in the vapor phase of liquid nitrogen. Purity and quantity of every magnetically sorted T cell population were checked by analytical flow cytometry. From each sorted fraction, genomic DNA was isolated and quantified by UV absorbance on a Nanodrop 2000c. These data originate in a study of shared clonotypes between healthy human individuals (dated by TCRdb to 2020 to 2022). Describing the broader study: The cohort included three men and a couple of women between 18 and 49 years of age. Per donor, three plates each were used for CD4 naive and CD4 memory, two for CD8 naive, and one for CD8 memory. To estimate repertoire size and how much clonotypes are shared between individuals, the study performed deep sequencing of blood TCR repertoires from a few healthy adults. Libraries were prepared and TCR repertoires were sequenced by different laboratories using diverse techniques, in order to increase sequencing depth and limit assay-specific biases. Each donor's leukapheresis produced roughly between roughly 0.94 and 9.5 billion PBMCs.

General conclusions and limits of the study: Even with the large sequencing depth, rarefaction of the sorted-subset datasets indicated that sequencing was incomplete. Larger estimated clonotype richness was generally found for naive subsets than for memory subsets. The genetic and exposure-history diversity represented was limited by the small number of donors. Higher generation probabilities were observed for clonotypes shared by all four sorted-subset donors than for non-shared clonotypes. Sharing across a few donors was observed for roughly 5.4% of naive CD4, 3% to 4% of naive CD8, over 2% of memory CD4, and roughly 0.4% of memory CD8 clonotypes. Pairwise subsampling led to the expectation that sequencing depth would affect the degree of clonotype sharing among donors. Sampling was limited to blood, and TCR repertoires in tissue likely differ from TCR repertoires in blood.

The germline V end is reduced by 4 bases and the J end by 5 bases; junction bases left unmatched: 8. Taken from cysteine to phenylalanine, the CDR3 has 15 residues. Only the CDR3 DNA is retained, 45 bases long and in frame from the first base. As encoded in the germline V gene, CDR1 is SGHTS while CDR2 is YDEGEE. Sample: naive CD8+ T cells sorted from blood. The sample's cell subset or site label, decoded: CD45RA+CCR7+. This TCR was recovered from a man aged 25-45 years in good health. The chain is assembled from TRBV5-8 and TRBJ1-4; 7 bases in the middle match TRBD1. The bases are TGTGCCAGCAGCCCCCGGGACAGAAGCAATGAAAAACTGTTTTTT. Its amino acids are CASSPRDRSNEKLFF.